This T cell receptor beta chain originates from a study of post-analysis software for immune sequencing data (dated by TCRdb to 2014 to 2015). In terms of the full investigation: Disease courses on record covered relapsing-remitting, secondary progressive and progressive-relapsing multiple sclerosis, though some patients had no subtype annotation. The patient repertoires were set against 10 to 11 previously published healthy control repertoires from donors whose ages ranged from roughly 6 to 27 years. A subset of samples was prepared in parallel using single-end sample barcoding, then pooled and co-amplified after Illumina adapter ligation.

General study outcomes and caveats: Direct clustering with F measure revealed strong co-clustering of samples prepared in the same batch, which led to a batch-effect correction. The control group was slightly older than the multiple sclerosis patient group. Compared with controls, multiple sclerosis patients had significantly lower normalized Chao1 diversity, a finding suggesting substantial peripheral T-cell clonal expansion.

The library was prepared using PCR. Sequencing used an Illumina HiSeq 2500. Unique molecular identifiers were incorporated into TCR beta cDNA libraries to reduce PCR and sequencing biases. Every 1 to 10 million input T cells yielded roughly 500,000 cDNA molecules, meaning each molecule approximated one T cell. Patient libraries were prepared and sequenced with the same protocol used for the earlier healthy control dataset. Within a given batch, samples were prepared together, multiplexed and sequenced on the same HiSeq lane. Per the authors' processing: Raw barcoded reads were processed with MIGEC, and single-read molecular identifier groups were discarded before consensus assembly and CDR3 extraction. Clonotype tables were post-analysed with VDJtools, normalizing diversity by down-sampling all datasets to the smallest sample size. Repertoire overlap clustering matched CDR3 amino acid but not nucleotide sequences to correct batch-related cross-sample contamination. Starting from the raw public reads, TCRdb applied fastp trimming at Q25, assembled clones with MiXCR and retained in-frame beta chains. Entries are consolidated by CDR3 protein sequence, retaining the most common genes and DNA. These V and J calls originate from TCRdb's pipeline instead of the authors' own analysis. Counted in this sample were about half a million distinct CDR3 sequences; approximately 45% of them appeared once. The ten largest clones add up to about an eighth of the sample.

Remarks on this clonotype: Which antigen it targets is not known. Base qualities are not recorded, but no much larger clone differs from it by a single base.

To demonstrate the VDJtools post-analysis software, the study profiled TCR beta repertoires from the peripheral blood of about a dozen young patients with multiple sclerosis. Multiple sclerosis patients were children and adolescents aged 6 to 15 years. The sample comprised blood. The source of this sequence is a girl under 18 with multiple sclerosis.

The CDR3 region: CASSSSGVPYEQYF. The nucleotide sequence is TGTGCCAGCAGCTCTTCGGGAGTACCCTACGAGCAGTACTTC. The chain was built from TRBV7-2 and TRBJ2-5; TRBD2 might be the D gene, on 6 matching bases. The J call could be wrong; TRBJ2-7 is a better fit for the DNA end. From the germline V gene, CDR1 is SGHTA and CDR2 is FQGNSA. From the cysteine up to the phenylalanine, the CDR3 has a length of 14 residues. Just CDR3 DNA is preserved here, 42 bases in frame from base 1.